One sample yielded the 11 T cell receptor beta chains listed below, sequenced in a study of technical replicates of blood from a few donors. Measured with immunoSEQ multiplex PCR; TCRdb has only the in-frame clones, and not every one. This repertoire shows roughly 76,000 clones, more than 90% found once; its top ten account for 0.3% to 0.45%. Sequenced material: T cells isolated from PBMCs. The receptors were gathered from a human donor in good health. Some clones in this sample may be carry-over from other donors' samples.

The CDR3: CASSFIGSSGLAKNIQYF. CDR3 DNA sequence: TGTGCCAGCAGCTTCATAGGGAGCAGCGGGCTAGCCAAAAACATTCAGTACTTC. The chain is built from TRBV11-3 and TRBJ2-4; the D gene is possibly TRBD2 (6 bases). Germline-derived CDR1 and CDR2 are SGHNT and YENEEA. Trimming removed 3 bases from V and 0 bases from J, with 18 bases in between. The CDR3 length is 18 residues.

This CDR3 reads CASKRTSGGSSYEQYF. In DNA, the CDR3 is TGTGCCAGTAAGAGGACTAGCGGGGGAAGCTCCTACGAGCAGTACTTC. The chain uses TRBV19 and TRBJ2-7; 13 bases are a match to TRBD2. Germline trimming cut 7 bases from V and 0 bases from J; bases unmatched to any gene: 6. The CDR3 consists of 16 residues. Germline V gives CDR1 LNHDA, CDR2 SQIVND (reference sequence).

The V gene is TRBV11-2, the J gene TRBJ2-7; D possibly corresponds to TRBD1 (5 bases). The V and J ends lost 1 base and 3 bases respectively, with 10 bases between them. This CDR3 comprises 14 residues. CDR1 and CDR2 from the germline V gene are SGHAT and FQNNGV. The CDR3 DNA reads as TGTGCCAGCAGCTTAGGGGGCAGGGTCTACGAGCAGTACTTC. Its protein is CASSLGGRVYEQYF. Variable domain in full (rest from reference TRBV11-2 and TRBJ2-7): EAGVAQSPRYKIIEKRQSVAFWCNPISGHATLYWYQQILGQGPKLLIQFQNNGVVDDSQLPKDRFSAERLKGVDSTLKIQPAKLEDSAVYLCASSLGGRVYEQYFGPGTRLTVT.

V usage is TRBV5-6 and J usage is TRBJ1-1; D remains unclear. This CDR3 comprises 16 residues. The V end lost 0 bases, the J end lost 0 bases, and 12 bases lay between the germline ends. Per the germline V gene, CDR1 is SGHDT and CDR2 is YYEEEE. This CDR3 is CASSLVADSLNTEAFF. CDR3 coding DNA: TGTGCCAGCAGCTTGGTCGCGGACTCTTTGAACACTGAAGCTTTCTTT. Together with reference TRBV5-6 and TRBJ1-1, the CDR3 gives the full variable domain: DAGVTQSPTHLIKTRGQQVTLRCSPKSGHDTVSWYQQALGQGPQFIFQYYEEEERQRGNFPDRFSGHQFPNYSSELNVNALLLGDSALYLCASSLVADSLNTEAFFGQGTRLTVV.

V usage is TRBV7-3 and J usage is TRBJ2-1; perhaps TRBD2 as D (6 bases). Trimming shortened V by 1 base and J by 4 bases, and 11 bases separated the two germline ends. This CDR3 is built from 15 residues. Germline CDR1 and CDR2: SGHTA and FQGTGA. This CDR3 reads CASSLIGGTYNEQFF. In DNA form, the CDR3 reads TGTGCCAGCAGCTTAATTGGCGGGACTTACAATGAGCAGTTCTTC.

This chain connects TRBV30 to TRBJ1-1; D remains ambiguous. Deletions cut 2 bases from V and 3 bases from J, with 10 bases between. The CDR3 loop spans 13 amino acids. Germline V gene sequence: CDR1 GTSNPN, CDR2 SVGIG (reference sequence). CDR3 in amino acids: CAWSLMEDTEAFF. The CDR3 DNA follows: TGTGCCTGGAGTCTGATGGAGGACACTGAAGCTTTCTTT. Full variable domain (outside the CDR3, taken from reference TRBV30 and TRBJ1-1): SQTIHQWPATLVQPVGSPLSLECTVEGTSNPNLYWYRQAAGRGLQLLFYSVGIGQISSEVPQNLSASRPQDRQFILSSKKLLLSDSGFYLCAWSLMEDTEAFFGQGTRLTVV.

Here the CDR3 DNA reads TGTGCCAGCAGTGACAGGTCTAGCGCTGGCTATGAGCAGTTCTTC. It specifies CASSDRSSAGYEQFF. The chain uses TRBV6-4 and TRBJ2-1, with a tentative D call TRBD2 (6 bases). Per the germline V gene, CDR1 is MRHNA and CDR2 is SNTAGT. There are 15 residues in the CDR3. Trimming removed 2 bases from V and 8 bases from J, with 16 bases in between.

This chain connects TRBV27 to TRBJ2-3, with TRBD2 matching 7 bases. Germline V gene sequence: CDR1 MNHEY, CDR2 SMNVEV (reference sequence). V lost 5 bases, J lost 2 bases, and 4 bases stayed unmatched. The CDR3 is 14 residues long. The CDR3 loop reads CASSMGLNTDTQYF. CDR3 bases: TGTGCCAGCAGTATGGGACTAAACACAGATACGCAGTATTTT.

This clone was found a few times. The chain carries TRBV4-1 and TRBJ2-2, with D possibly TRBD2 on 5 matching bases. CDR1 and CDR2 from the germline V gene are MGHRA and YSYEKL. The V end lost 6 bases, the J end lost 6 bases, and 14 bases lay between the germline ends. The CDR3 loop spans 14 amino acids. CDR3 nucleotide sequence: TGCGCCAGCAGACTAGGCGGGTGGCCCGGGGAGCTGTTTTTT. Protein: CASRLGGWPGELFF.

V and J are TRBV4-3 and TRBJ2-1; D is ambiguous. The ends were cut back, 0 bases at V and 2 bases at J, with 8 bases in the middle. CDR1 LGHNA and CDR2 YSLEER come from the germline V gene. CDR3 length equals 15 residues. CDR3 bases: TGCGCCAGCAGCCAAGAATCCTTTACCTACAATGAGCAGTTCTTC. Its protein product is CASSQESFTYNEQFF.

Worth noting for this clone: This sample also contains other DNA sequences that code for the same CDR3. V usage is TRBV30 and J usage is TRBJ1-5; D is unresolved. The germline V and J ends were trimmed by 0 bases and 6 bases, with 6 bases remaining between them. Germline CDR1 and CDR2: GTSNPN and SVGIG (reference sequence). The CDR3 totals 12 residues. Written as DNA, the CDR3 is TGTGCCTGGAGTGTACTTGGTCAGCCCCAGCATTTT. This encodes CAWSVLGQPQHF.